This T cell receptor beta chain is from a study of T cells in Graves' hyperthyroidism and ophthalmopathy. Overall study context: Peripheral blood samples were taken at initial diagnosis, prior to any treatment.

This sample holds PBMCs from less than 13 ml fresh peripheral blood. The investigators amplified TCR beta CDR3 regions from RNA transcripts. Primed by the HTBI set, a first-round RT-PCR was run on the TCR CDR3. Using its own MiXCR run on the multiplex PCR reads, TCRdb lists one record per CDR3 protein. The data show about 740,000 distinct CDR3 sequences, with 12% to 15% seen just once and roughly 10% held by the top ten. Germline V CDR1 and CDR2: SNHLY, FYNNEI. CDR3 length equals 14 residues. J lost 5 bases, V lost 4 bases, and 5 bases had no gene match. This clonotype showed up many times. The rearrangement uses TRBV2 and TRBJ1-2, with TRBD1 matching over 9 bases. Sample: blood. This sequence was found in a woman aged 18-30 years with Graves' hyperthyroidism. DNA of the CDR3: TGTGCCAGCAGTGTAACAGGGGGCTGGTATGGCTACACCTTC. Protein sequence: CASSVTGGWYGYTF.